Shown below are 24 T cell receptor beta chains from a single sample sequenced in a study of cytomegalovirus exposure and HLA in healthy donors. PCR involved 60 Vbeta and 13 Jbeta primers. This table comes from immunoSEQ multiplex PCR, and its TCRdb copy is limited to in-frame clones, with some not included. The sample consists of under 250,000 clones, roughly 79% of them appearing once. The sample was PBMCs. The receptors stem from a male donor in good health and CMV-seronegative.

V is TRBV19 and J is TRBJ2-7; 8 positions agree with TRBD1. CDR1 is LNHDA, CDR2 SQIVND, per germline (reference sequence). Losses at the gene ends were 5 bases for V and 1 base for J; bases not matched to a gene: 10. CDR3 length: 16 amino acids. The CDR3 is CASSVRAGQGSYEQYF. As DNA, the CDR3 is TGTGCCAGTAGTGTCCGGGCTGGACAGGGTTCCTACGAGCAGTACTTC.

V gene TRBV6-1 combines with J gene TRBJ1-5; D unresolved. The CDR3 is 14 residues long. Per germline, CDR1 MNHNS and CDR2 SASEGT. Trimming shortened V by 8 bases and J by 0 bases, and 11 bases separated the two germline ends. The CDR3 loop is CASVDNYSNQPQHF. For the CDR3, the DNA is TGTGCCAGCGTAGACAATTATAGCAATCAGCCCCAGCATTTT.

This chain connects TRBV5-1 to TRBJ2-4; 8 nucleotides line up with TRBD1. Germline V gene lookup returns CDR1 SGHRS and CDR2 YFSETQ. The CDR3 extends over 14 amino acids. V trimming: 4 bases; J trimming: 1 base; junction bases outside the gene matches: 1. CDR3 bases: TGCGCCAGCAGCCGGGACAGGGCCAAAAACATTCAGTACTTC. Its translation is CASSRDRAKNIQYF.

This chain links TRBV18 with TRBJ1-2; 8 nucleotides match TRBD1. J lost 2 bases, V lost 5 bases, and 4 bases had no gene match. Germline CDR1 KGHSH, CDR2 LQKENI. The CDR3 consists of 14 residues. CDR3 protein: CASSIRTGNYGYTF. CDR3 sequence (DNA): TGTGCCAGCTCAATCCGGACAGGGAACTATGGCTACACCTTC.

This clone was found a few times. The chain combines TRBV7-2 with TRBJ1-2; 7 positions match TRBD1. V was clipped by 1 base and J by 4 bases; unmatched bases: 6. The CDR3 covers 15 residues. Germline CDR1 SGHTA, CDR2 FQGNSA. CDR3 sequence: CASSLGQGRGYGYTF. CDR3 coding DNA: TGTGCCAGCAGCTTAGGACAGGGACGTGGCTATGGCTACACCTTC.

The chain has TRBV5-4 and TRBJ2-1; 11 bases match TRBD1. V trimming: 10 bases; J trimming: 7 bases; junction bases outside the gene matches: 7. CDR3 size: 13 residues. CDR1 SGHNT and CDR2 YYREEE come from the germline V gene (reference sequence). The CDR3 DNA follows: TGTGCCGGTGGGACAGGGGGATATAATGAGCAGTTCTTC. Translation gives CAGGTGGYNEQFF.

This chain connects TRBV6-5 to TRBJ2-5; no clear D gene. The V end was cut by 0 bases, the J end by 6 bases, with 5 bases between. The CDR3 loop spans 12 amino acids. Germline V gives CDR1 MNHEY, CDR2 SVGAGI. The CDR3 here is CASSYSRKTQYF. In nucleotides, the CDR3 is TGTGCCAGCAGTTACTCGAGAAAGACCCAGTACTTC.

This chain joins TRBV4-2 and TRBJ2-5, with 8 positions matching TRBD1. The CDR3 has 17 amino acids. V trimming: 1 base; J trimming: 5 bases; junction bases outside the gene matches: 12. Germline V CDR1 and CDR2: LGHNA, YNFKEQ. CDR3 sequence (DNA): TGTGCCAGCAGCCAAGGCAGCCCACAGGGGGTCGATGAGACCCAGTACTTC. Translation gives CASSQGSPQGVDETQYF.

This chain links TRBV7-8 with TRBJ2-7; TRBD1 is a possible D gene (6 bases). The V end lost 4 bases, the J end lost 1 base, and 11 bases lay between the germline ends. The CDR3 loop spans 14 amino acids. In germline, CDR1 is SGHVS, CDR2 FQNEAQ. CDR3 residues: CASSSGHSSYEQYF. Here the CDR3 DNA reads TGTGCCAGCAGCTCGGGACATTCATCCTACGAGCAGTACTTC.

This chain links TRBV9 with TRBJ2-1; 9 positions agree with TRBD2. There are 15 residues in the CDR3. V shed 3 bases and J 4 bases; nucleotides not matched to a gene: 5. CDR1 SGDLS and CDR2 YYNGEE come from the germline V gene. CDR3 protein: CASSAGLAPYNEQFF. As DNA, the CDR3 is TGTGCCAGCAGCGCCGGACTAGCGCCTTACAATGAGCAGTTCTTC.

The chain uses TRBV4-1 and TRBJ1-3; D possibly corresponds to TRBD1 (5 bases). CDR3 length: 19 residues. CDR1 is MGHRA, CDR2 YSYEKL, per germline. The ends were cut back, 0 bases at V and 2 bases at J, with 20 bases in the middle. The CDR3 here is CASSQEFAATVLAGNTIYF. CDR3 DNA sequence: TGCGCCAGCAGCCAAGAGTTTGCCGCGACAGTACTCGCTGGAAACACCATATATTTT.

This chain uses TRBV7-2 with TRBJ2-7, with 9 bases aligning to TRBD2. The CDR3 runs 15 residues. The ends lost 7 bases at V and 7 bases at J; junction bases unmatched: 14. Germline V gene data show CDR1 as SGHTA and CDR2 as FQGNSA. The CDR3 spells CASTQDLAGGLEQYF. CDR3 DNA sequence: TGTGCCAGCACCCAAGACTTGGCGGGGGGGCTTGAGCAGTACTTC.

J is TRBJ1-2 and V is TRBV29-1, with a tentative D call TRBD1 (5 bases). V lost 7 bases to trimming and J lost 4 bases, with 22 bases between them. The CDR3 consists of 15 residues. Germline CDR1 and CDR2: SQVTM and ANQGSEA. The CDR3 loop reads CSALPGLSGGYGYTF. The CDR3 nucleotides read TGCAGCGCACTACCTGGTCTGTCCGGGGGCTATGGCTACACCTTC.

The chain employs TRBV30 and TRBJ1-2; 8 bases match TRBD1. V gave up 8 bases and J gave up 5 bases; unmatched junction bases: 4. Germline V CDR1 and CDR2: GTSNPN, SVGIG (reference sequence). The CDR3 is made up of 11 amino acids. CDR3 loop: CAGGQGYGYTF. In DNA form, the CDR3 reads TGTGCCGGTGGACAGGGATATGGCTACACCTTC.

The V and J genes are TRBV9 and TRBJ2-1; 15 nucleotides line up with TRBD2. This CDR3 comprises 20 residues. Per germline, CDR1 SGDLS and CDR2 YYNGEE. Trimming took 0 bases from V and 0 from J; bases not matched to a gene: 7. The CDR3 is CASSVVGGLAGGHSYNEQFF. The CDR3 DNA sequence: TGTGCCAGCAGCGTAGTTGGAGGACTAGCGGGGGGGCACTCCTACAATGAGCAGTTCTTC.

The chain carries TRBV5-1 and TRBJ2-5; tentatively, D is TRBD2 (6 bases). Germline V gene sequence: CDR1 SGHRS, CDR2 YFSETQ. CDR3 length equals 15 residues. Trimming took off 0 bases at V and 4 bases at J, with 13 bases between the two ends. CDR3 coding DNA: TGCGCCAGCAGCTTGGTTGGAATTAGCGGAGAGACCCAGTACTTC. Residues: CASSLVGISGETQYF.

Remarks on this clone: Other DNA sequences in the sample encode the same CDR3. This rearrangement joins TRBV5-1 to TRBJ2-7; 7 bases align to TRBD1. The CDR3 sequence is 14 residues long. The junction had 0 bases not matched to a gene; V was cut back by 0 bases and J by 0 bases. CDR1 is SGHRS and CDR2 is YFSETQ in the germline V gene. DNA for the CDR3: TGCGCCAGCAGCTTGGGACAGGGCTCCTACGAGCAGTACTTC. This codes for CASSLGQGSYEQYF. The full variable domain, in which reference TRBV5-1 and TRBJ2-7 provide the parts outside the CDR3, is KAGVTQTPRYLIKTRGQQVTLSCSPISGHRSVSWYQQTPGQGLQFLFEYFSETQRNKGNFPGRFSGRQFSNSRSEMNVSTLELGDSALYLCASSLGQGSYEQYFGPGTRLTVT.

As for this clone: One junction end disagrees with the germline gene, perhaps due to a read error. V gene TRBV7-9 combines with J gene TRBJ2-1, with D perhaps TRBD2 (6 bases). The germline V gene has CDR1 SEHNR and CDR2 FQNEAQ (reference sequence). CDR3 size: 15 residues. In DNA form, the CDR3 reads TGTTCCAGCAGCCGCGGAGGGATCTCCTACAATGAGCAGTTCTTC. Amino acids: CSSSRGGISYNEQFF. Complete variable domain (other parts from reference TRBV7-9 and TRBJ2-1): DTGVSQNPRHKITKRGQNVTFRCDPISEHNRLYWYRQTLGQGPEFLTYFQNEAQLEKSRLLSDRFSAERPKGSFSTLEIQRTEQGDSAMYLCSSSRGGISYNEQFFGPGTRLTVL.

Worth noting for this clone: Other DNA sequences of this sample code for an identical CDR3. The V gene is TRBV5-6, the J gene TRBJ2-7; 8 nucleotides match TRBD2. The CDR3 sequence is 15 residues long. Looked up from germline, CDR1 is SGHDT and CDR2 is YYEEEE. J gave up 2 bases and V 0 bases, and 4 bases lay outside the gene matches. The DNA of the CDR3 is TGTGCCAGCAGCTTGGGCCTAGCGGGCCCCTACGAGCAGTACTTC. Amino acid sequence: CASSLGLAGPYEQYF.

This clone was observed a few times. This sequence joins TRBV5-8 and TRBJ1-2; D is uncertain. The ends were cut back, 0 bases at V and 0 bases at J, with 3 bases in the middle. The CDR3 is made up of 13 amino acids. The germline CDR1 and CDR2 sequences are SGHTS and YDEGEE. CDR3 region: CASSLGPNYGYTF. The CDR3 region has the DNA TGTGCCAGCAGCTTGGGGCCTAACTATGGCTACACCTTC.

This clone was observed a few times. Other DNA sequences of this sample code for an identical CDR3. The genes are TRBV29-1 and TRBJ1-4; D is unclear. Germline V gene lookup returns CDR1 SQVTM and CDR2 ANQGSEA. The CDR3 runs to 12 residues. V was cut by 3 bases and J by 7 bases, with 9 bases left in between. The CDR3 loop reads CSVDMGGEKLFF. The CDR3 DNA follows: TGCAGCGTTGACATGGGAGGTGAAAAACTGTTTTTT.

In DNA form, the CDR3 reads TGTGCCAGCAGTTCCGGGACATGGGCCCCCTACGAGCAGTACTTC. Its protein is CASSSGTWAPYEQYF. The chain links TRBV6-5 to TRBJ2-7, with TRBD1 as a possible D gene (6 bases). With 4 bases removed from V and 2 bases from J, the gap between germline ends came to 15 bases. The CDR3 runs to 15 residues. The germline CDR1 and CDR2 sequences are MNHEY and SVGAGI.

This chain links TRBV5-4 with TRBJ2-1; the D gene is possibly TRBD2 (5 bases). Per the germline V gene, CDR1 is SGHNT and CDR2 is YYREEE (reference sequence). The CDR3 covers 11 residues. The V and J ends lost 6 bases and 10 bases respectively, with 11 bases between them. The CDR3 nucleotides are TGTGCCAGCATAATAGGGAGCGAGCAGTTCTTC. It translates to CASIIGSEQFF.

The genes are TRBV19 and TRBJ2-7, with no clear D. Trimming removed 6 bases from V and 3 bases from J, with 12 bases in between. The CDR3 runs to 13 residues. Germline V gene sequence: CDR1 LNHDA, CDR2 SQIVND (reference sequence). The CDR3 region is CASSVLLSYEQYF. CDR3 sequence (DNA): TGTGCCAGTAGCGTCCTCTTGAGCTACGAGCAGTACTTC. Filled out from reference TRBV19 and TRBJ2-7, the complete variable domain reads DGGITQSPKYLFRKEGQNVTLSCEQNLNHDAMYWYRQDPGQGLRLIYYSQIVNDFQKGDIAEGYSVSREKKESFPLTVTSAQKNPTAFYLCASSVLLSYEQYFGPGTRLTVT.